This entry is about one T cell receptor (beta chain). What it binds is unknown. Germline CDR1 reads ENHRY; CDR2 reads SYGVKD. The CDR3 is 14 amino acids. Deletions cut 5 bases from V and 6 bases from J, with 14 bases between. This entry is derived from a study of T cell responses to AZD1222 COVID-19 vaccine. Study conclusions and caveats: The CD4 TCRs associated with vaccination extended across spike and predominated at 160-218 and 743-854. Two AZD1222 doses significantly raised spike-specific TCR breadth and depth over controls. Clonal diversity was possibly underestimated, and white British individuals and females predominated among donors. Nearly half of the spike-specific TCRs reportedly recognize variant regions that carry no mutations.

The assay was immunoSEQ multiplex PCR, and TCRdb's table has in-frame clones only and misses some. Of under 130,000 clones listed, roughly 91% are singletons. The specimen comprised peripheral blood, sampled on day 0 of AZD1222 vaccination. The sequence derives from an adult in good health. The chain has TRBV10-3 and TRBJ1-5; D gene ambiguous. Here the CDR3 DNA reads TGTGCCATCAGTCGATCGGGAAATACTCAGCCCCAGCATTTT. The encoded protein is CAISRSGNTQPQHF.